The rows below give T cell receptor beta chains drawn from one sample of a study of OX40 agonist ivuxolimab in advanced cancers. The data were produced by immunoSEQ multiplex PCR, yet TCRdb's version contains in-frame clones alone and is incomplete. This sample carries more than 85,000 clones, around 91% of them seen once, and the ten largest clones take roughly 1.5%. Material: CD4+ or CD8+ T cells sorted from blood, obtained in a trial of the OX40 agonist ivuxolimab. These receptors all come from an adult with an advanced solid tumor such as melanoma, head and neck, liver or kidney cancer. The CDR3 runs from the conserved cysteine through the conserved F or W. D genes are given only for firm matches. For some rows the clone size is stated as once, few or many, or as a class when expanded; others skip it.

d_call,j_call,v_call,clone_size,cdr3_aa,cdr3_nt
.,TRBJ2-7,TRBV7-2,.,CASSLEWRGREQYF,TGTGCCAGCAGCTTAGAATGGAGGGGTCGCGAGCAGTACTTC
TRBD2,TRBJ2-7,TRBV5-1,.,CASSPGLARTYEQYF,TGCGCCAGCAGCCCCGGACTAGCGAGAACCTACGAGCAGTACTTC
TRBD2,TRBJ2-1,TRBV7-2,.,CASTLSGIGYNEQFF,TGTGCCAGCACCCTTAGCGGGATCGGCTACAATGAGCAGTTCTTC
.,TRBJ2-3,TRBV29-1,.,CSVESPGTDTQYF,TGCAGCGTTGAATCCCCAGGGACAGATACGCAGTATTTT
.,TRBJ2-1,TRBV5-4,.,CASTPDDSYNEQFF,TGTGCCAGCACCCCGGACGACTCCTACAATGAGCAGTTCTTC
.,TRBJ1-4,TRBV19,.,CASRPSGTPNEKLFF,TGTGCCAGTAGGCCTTCCGGGACTCCTAATGAAAAACTGTTTTTT
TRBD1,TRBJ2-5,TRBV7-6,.,CASSLGSGQGLQETQYF,TGTGCCAGCAGCCTGGGGTCGGGACAGGGGCTACAAGAGACCCAGTACTTC
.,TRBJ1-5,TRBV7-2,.,CASSLEAMGDQPQHF,TGTGCCAGCAGCTTAGAGGCCATGGGCGATCAGCCCCAGCATTTT
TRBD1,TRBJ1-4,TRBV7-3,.,CASSRGHGEKLFF,TGTGCCAGCAGCAGGGGGCACGGTGAAAAACTGTTTTTT
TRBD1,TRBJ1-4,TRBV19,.,CASSIIQGATNEKLFF,TGTGCCAGTAGTATTATCCAGGGGGCAACTAATGAAAAACTGTTTTTT
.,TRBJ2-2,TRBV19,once,CASSIKGPGWPGELFF,TGTGCCAGTAGTATTAAGGGGCCAGGGTGGCCCGGGGAGCTGTTTTTT
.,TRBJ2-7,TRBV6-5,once,CASKRGGLYEQYF,TGTGCCAGCAAAAGGGGCGGCCTTTACGAGCAGTACTTC
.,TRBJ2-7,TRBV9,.,CASSVDRPGYYEQYF,TGTGCCAGCAGCGTAGACCGCCCGGGGTACTACGAGCAGTACTTC
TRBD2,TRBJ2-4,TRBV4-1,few,CASSQVEAGRDIQYF,TGCGCCAGCAGCCAAGTGGAAGCGGGACGGGACATTCAGTACTTC
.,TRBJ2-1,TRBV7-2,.,CASSLGVNEQFF,TGTGCCAGCAGCTTAGGGGTCAATGAGCAGTTCTTC
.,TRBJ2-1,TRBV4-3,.,CASSQDLGANEQFF,TGCGCCAGCAGCCAAGATCTGGGCGCGAATGAGCAGTTCTTC
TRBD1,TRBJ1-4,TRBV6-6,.,CASRSGTADRDEKLFF,TGTGCCAGCAGATCAGGGACGGCAGACAGGGATGAAAAACTGTTTTTT
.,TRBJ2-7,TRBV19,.,CASSGQAPSAYEQYF,TGTGCCAGTAGCGGGCAGGCACCCTCGGCCTACGAGCAGTACTTC
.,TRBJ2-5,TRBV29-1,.,CSVELPGETQYF,TGCAGCGTTGAACTGCCCGGGGAGACCCAGTACTTC
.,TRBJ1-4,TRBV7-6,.,CASSPGGGFNEKLFF,TGTGCCAGCAGTCCTGGTGGGGGGTTTAATGAAAAACTGTTTTTT
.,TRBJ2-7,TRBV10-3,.,CATSFEGYEQYF,TGTGCCACGTCCTTTGAGGGATACGAGCAGTACTTC
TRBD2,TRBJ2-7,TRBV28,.,CASRETSADSYEQYF,TGTGCCAGCAGGGAGACTAGCGCCGACTCCTACGAGCAGTACTTC
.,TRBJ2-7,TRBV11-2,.,CASSLTRDYEQYF,TGTGCCAGCAGCTTAACCAGGGACTACGAGCAGTACTTC
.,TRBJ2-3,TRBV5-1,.,CASSLYGYTDTQYF,TGCGCCAGCAGCTTGTACGGTTACACAGATACGCAGTATTTT
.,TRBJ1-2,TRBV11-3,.,CASSPYRESIYGYTF,TGTGCCAGCAGCCCGTACAGAGAATCAATCTATGGCTACACCTTC
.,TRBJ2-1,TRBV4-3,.,CASSQDRRGGYNEQFF,TGCGCCAGCAGCCAAGATCGGCGGGGAGGATACAATGAGCAGTTCTTC
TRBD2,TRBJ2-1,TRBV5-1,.,CASRMASGNQYNEQFF,TGCGCCAGCAGAATGGCTAGCGGGAACCAATACAATGAGCAGTTCTTC
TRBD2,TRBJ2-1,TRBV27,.,CAGRLAGGPYNEQFF,TGTGCCGGCAGGTTAGCGGGAGGACCCTACAATGAGCAGTTCTTC
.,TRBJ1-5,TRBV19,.,CASSIGYQPQHF,TGTGCCAGTAGTATAGGGTATCAGCCCCAGCATTTT
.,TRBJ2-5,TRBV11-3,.,CASSLRLGGGETQYF,TGTGCCAGCAGCTTAAGGCTGGGAGGGGGAGAGACCCAGTACTTC
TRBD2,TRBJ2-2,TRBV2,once,CASRLVAGAMNTGELFF,TGTGCCAGCAGGTTGGTAGCGGGAGCCATGAACACCGGGGAGCTGTTTTTT
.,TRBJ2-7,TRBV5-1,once,CASSREGRGGFDEQYF,TGCGCCAGCAGCCGGGAAGGCCGTGGGGGATTCGACGAGCAGTACTTC
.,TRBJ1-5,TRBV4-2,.,CASSQEGDQPQHF,TGTGCCAGCAGCCAAGAGGGGGATCAGCCCCAGCATTTT
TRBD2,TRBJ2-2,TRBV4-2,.,CASSQDRAGGGYTGELFF,TGTGCCAGCAGCCAAGATCGAGCGGGGGGAGGGTACACCGGGGAGCTGTTTTTT
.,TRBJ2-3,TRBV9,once,CASSVAGSFPTQYF,TGTGCCAGCAGCGTAGCTGGTAGTTTTCCTACGCAGTATTTT
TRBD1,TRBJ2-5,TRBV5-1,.,CASSLTGAPQETQYF,TGCGCCAGCAGCTTGACAGGGGCCCCTCAAGAGACCCAGTACTTC
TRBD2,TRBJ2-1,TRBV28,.,CASIGGRAVEQFF,TGTGCCAGCATTGGAGGGAGGGCCGTTGAGCAGTTCTTC